The following is a T cell receptor (beta chain) sequence with its context. This record comes from a study of blood T cell repertoires in COVID-19. TCRdb's table, derived via immunoSEQ multiplex PCR, lists solely in-frame clones and lacks some. The sample records roughly 200,000 clones, approximately 83% being singletons. Looked up from germline, CDR1 is SGHTA and CDR2 is FQGNSA. The V and J ends lost 4 bases and 4 bases, in that order; junction bases with no gene match: 7. This CDR3 has 15 amino acids. The rearrangement links TRBV7-2 to TRBJ1-5; 7 bases map to TRBD1. This clonotype was obtained from a human donor with active or convalescent COVID-19. The donor label of this sample is uncertain. Sequencing was carried out using peripheral blood. Here the CDR3 reads CASSSTVQGNQPQHF. CDR3 coding DNA: TGTGCCAGCAGCTCGACGGTACAGGGGAATCAGCCCCAGCATTTT.